This T cell receptor beta chain was documented in a study of blood T cell repertoires in COVID-19 (dated by TCRdb to 2020 to 2021). For context, the study as a whole: Samples from collaborators originated in the United States, Italy and Spain and spanned both the acute and convalescent phases of COVID-19. The prospective study material was composed of cDNA or gDNA derived from T cells, B-cell-depleted T cells, or PBMCs. Subjects who had been exposed to COVID-19, were actively infected with it, or had recovered from it provided the deeply sampled blood TCRbeta repertoires that made up the dataset. The repertoires were released in a freely available public database meant as a resource for research on the immune response to SARS-CoV-2. The samples were drawn from two sources: the first 160 participants of the ongoing ImmuneRACE study, and fewer than 1,500 subjects contributed by 6 global collaborators. The sample metadata nearly always contained a de-identified subject ID, COVID-19 status, age in years and sex. Where available, HLA class I and class II types were taken from metadata supplied by the sample provider and were not determined by assay-based typing.

Per the germline V gene, SGHAT is the CDR1 and FQNNGV is the CDR2. From the cysteine up to the phenylalanine, the CDR3 has a length of 14 residues. The read is trimmed to its CDR3 DNA, 42 bases read in frame from base 1. V is shortened by 0 bases, J by 4 bases, and the region joining them spans 10 bases. Notes on this clone: Its antigen remains undetermined. No qualities accompany the bases; no much larger clone lies one base away.

TCRbeta CDR3 regions were amplified from genomic DNA using the immunoSEQ Assay, a bias-controlled multiplex PCR. Per the source publication's procedure: The number of nucleated cells in each sample was estimated by amplification of reference gene primers within the assay. Sequence reads were collapsed and filtered to measure the absolute abundance of every unique TCRbeta CDR3 rearrangement. For each sample, productive Simpson clonality was calculated as the square root of Simpson's diversity index over productive rearrangements. Drawn from immuneACCESS, this table holds only the in-frame rearrangements with V and J called that TCRdb kept. Clones are partly lost; checked studies trace under half to an unresolved V gene and leave the rest unexplained. The V and J calls and clone size come from that table; D and trimming were worked out from the DNA. The sample table records about 140,000 clones; around nine tenths of these occur just once. The ten top clones hold about 5.6% of the sample.

Whole blood was collected in K2EDTA tubes by collaborating institutions according to the institutions' own protocols. For TCRbeta analysis, collaborator samples were shipped as frozen whole blood, as isolated PBMCs, or as DNA extracted from either sample type. What the authors observed across the whole study: The amount of clinical and demographic metadata varied by source and participant and was provided uncurated.

The clonotype was recovered from a human donor in a cohort sampled during active COVID-19. Source material: peripheral blood. Recombination connected TRBV11-2 to TRBJ2-7; the best D guess is TRBD1, with 6 bases matching. The DNA reads as follows: TGTGCCAGCAGCTTAGAGGCAGGGGTATACGAGCAGTACTTC. This sequence encodes CASSLEAGVYEQYF.